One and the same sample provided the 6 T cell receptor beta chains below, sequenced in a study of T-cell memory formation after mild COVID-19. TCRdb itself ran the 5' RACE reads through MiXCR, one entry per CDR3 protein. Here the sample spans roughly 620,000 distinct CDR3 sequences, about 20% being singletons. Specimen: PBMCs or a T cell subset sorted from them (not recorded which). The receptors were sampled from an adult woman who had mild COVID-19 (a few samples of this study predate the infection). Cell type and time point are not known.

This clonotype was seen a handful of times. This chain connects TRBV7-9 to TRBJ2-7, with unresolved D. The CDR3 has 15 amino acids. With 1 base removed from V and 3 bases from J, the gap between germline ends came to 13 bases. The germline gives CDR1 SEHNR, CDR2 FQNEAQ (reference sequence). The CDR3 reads CASSLETFRSYEQYF. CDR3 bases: TGTGCCAGCAGCTTAGAGACCTTTCGAAGCTACGAGCAGTACTTC.

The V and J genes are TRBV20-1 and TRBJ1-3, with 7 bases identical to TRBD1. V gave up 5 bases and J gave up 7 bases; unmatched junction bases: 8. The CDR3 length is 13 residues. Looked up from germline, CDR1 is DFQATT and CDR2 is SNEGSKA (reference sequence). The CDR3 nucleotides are TGCAGTGCTCCGACAGGGTCAGGGAACACCATATATTTT. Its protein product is CSAPTGSGNTIYF.

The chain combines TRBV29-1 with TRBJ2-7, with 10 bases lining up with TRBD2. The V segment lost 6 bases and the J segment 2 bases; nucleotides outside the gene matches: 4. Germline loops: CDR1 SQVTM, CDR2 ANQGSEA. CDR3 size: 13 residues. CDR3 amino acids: CSVLLAGAYEQYF. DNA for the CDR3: TGCAGCGTGCTGCTAGCGGGAGCCTACGAGCAGTACTTC.

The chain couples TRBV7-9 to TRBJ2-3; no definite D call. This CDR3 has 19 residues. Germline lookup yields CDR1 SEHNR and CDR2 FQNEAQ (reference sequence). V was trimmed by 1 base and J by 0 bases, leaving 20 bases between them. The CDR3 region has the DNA TGTGCCAGCAGCTTAGGTAGGGCGTTGACCAGGACGAGCACAGATACGCAGTATTTT. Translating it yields CASSLGRALTRTSTDTQYF.

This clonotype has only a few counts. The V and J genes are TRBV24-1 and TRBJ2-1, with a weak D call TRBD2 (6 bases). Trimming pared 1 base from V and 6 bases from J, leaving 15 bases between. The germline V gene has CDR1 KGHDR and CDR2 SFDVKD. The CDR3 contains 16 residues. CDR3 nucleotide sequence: TGTGCCACCAGTGATTTCTCCGGGAGAGTCTCCAATGAGCAGTTCTTC. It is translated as CATSDFSGRVSNEQFF.

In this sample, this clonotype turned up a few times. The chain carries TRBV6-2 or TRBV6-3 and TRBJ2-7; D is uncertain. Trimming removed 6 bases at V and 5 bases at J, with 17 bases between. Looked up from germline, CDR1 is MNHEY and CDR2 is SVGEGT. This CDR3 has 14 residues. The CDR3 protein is CASSRTRILNEQYF. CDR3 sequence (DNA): TGTGCCAGCAGCCGCACACGGATACTAAACGAGCAGTACTTC.